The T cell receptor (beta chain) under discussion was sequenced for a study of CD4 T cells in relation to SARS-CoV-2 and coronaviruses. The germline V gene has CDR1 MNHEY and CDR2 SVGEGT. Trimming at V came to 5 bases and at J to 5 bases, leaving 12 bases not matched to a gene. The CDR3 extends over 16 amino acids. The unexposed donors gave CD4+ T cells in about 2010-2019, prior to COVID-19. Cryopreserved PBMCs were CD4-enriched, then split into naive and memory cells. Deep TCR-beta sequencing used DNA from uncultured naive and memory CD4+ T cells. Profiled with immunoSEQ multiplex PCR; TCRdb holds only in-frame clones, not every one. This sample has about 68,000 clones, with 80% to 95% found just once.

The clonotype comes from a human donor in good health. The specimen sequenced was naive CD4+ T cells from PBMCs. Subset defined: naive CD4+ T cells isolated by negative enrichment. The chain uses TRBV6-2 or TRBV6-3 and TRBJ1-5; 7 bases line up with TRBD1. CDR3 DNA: TGTGCCAGCAGTCACCAGACAGGGAGATGGGATCAGCCCCAGCATTTT. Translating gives CASSHQTGRWDQPQHF.